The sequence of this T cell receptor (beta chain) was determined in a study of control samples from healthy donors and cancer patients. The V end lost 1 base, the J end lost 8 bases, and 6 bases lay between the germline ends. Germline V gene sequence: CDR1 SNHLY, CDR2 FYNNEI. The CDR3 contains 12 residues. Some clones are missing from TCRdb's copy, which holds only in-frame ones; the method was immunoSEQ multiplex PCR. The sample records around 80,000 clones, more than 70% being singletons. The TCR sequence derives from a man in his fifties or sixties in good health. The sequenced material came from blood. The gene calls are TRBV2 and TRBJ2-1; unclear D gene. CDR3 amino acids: CASSEVTDEQFF. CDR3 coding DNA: TGTGCCAGCAGTGAAGTAACGGATGAGCAGTTCTTC.